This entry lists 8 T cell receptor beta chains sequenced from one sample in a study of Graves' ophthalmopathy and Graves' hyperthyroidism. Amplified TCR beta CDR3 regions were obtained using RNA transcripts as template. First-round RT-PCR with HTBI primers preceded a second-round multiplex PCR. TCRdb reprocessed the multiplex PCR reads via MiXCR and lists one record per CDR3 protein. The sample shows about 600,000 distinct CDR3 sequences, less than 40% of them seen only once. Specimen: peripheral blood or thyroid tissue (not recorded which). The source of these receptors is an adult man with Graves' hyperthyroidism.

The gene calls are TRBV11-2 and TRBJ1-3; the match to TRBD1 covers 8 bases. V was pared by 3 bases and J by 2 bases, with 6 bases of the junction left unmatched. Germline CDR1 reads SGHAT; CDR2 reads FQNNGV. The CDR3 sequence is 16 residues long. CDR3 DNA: TGTGCCAGCAGCTTGGACAGGGTGGAGACTGGAAACACCATATATTTT. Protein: CASSLDRVETGNTIYF.

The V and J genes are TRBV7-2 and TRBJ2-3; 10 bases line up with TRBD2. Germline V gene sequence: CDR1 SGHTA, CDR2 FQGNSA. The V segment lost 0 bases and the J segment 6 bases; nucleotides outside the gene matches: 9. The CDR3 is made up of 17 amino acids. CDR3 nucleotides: TGTGCCAGCAGCTTAGCAGGCCTAGCGGGAGATATGGATACGCAGTATTTT. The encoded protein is CASSLAGLAGDMDTQYF.

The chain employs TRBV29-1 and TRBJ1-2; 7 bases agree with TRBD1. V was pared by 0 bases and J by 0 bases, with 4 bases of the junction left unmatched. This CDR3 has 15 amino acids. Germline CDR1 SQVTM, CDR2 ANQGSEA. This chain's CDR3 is CSVEDWDSTNYGYTF. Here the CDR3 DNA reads TGCAGCGTTGAAGATTGGGACAGCACTAACTATGGCTACACCTTC.

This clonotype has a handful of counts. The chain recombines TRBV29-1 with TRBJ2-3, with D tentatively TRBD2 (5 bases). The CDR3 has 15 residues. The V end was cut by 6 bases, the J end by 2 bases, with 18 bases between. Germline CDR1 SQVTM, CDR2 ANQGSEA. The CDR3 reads CSVLLPGIYTDTQYF. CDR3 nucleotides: TGCAGCGTCCTACTACCCGGGATCTACACAGATACGCAGTATTTT.

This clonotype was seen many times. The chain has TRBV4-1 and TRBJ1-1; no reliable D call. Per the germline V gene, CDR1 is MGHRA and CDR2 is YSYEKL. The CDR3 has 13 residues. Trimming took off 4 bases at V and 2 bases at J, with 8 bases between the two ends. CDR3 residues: CASSLGDNTEAFF. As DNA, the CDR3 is TGCGCCAGCAGCCTCGGAGATAACACTGAAGCTTTCTTT.

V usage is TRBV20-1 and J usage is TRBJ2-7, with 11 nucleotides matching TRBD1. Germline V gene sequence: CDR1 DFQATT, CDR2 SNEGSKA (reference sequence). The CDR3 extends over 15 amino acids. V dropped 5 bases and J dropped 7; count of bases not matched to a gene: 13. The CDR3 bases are TGCAGTGCTCCTGCGGGACAGGGGGACTACAATGAGCAGTACTTC. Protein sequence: CSAPAGQGDYNEQYF.

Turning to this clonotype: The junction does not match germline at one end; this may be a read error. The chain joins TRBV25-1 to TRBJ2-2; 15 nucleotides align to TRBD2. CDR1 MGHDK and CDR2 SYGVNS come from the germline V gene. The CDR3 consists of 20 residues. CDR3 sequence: CVSSEAGLAGGRTNTGELFF. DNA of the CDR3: TGTGTCAGCAGTGAAGCGGGACTAGCGGGAGGCCGGACGAACACCGGGGAGCTGTTTTTT.

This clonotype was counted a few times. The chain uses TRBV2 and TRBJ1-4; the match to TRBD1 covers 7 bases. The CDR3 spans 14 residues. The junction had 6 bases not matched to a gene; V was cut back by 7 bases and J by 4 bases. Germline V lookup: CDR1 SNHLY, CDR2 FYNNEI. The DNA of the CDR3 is TGTGCCAGCATGAAGGACAGGAGTAATGAAAAACTGTTTTTT. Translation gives CASMKDRSNEKLFF. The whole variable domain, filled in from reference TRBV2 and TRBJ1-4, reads EPEVTQTPSHQVTQMGQEVILRCVPISNHLYFYWYRQILGQKVEFLVSFYNNEISEKSEIFDDQFSVERPDGSNFTLKIRSTKLEDSAMYFCASMKDRSNEKLFFGSGTQLSVL.